A selection of T cell receptor beta chains follows, all from one sample in a study of T-cell memory formation after mild COVID-19. TCRdb called the 5' RACE reads again in MiXCR, with one record for every CDR3 protein. The profile shows about 470,000 distinct CDR3 sequences, 15% to 20% of them singletons. The material sequenced was PBMCs or a T cell subset sorted from them (not recorded which). The receptors stem from an adult woman who had mild COVID-19 (a few samples of this study predate the infection). Cell type and time point are not known. CDR3s include the opening cysteine and the closing phenylalanine or tryptophan. D genes are given only for firm matches. A row's size may be missing; if present it is once, few, many or a size class.

CDR3aa: CASSVATRTGGFGEAFF
CDR3nt: TGTGCCAGCAGCGTAGCAACGAGGACAGGGGGCTTTGGTGAAGCTTTCTTT
len: 17
d_gene: TRBD1
j_gene: TRBJ1-1
abundance: NA
v_gene: TRBV9

CDR3aa: CASRWRWSSYNSPLHF
CDR3nt: TGTGCCAGCAGATGGAGGTGGAGCTCCTATAATTCACCCCTCCACTTT
len: 16
d_gene: NA
j_gene: TRBJ1-6
abundance: NA
v_gene: TRBV6-2/TRBV6-3

CDR3aa: CASRAGQGITGELFF
CDR3nt: TGTGCCAGCAGGGCTGGACAGGGAATAACCGGGGAGCTGTTTTTT
len: 15
d_gene: TRBD1
j_gene: TRBJ2-2
abundance: NA
v_gene: TRBV6-5

CDR3aa: CAWSRGKGPLTEAFF
CDR3nt: TGTGCCTGGAGCCGGGGTAAGGGACCCCTCACTGAAGCTTTCTTT
len: 15
d_gene: NA
j_gene: TRBJ1-1
abundance: NA
v_gene: TRBV30

CDR3aa: CASSLETRGYGYTF
CDR3nt: TGTGCCAGCAGCTTAGAGACGAGGGGGTATGGCTACACCTTC
len: 14
d_gene: NA
j_gene: TRBJ1-2
abundance: NA
v_gene: TRBV7-8

CDR3aa: CASSLAPGLSNQPQHF
CDR3nt: TGTGCCAGCAGTTTAGCACCGGGACTAAGCAATCAGCCCCAGCATTTT
len: 16
d_gene: NA
j_gene: TRBJ1-5
abundance: few
v_gene: TRBV12-3/TRBV12-4

CDR3aa: CASSFRLAVSTDTQYF
CDR3nt: TGTGCCAGCAGTTTTCGGCTAGCGGTTAGCACAGATACGCAGTATTTT
len: 16
d_gene: TRBD2
j_gene: TRBJ2-3
abundance: NA
v_gene: TRBV12-3/TRBV12-4

CDR3aa: CASSQDSGTGNSPLHF
CDR3nt: TGCGCCAGCAGCCAAGATTCTGGGACAGGGAATTCACCCCTCCACTTT
len: 16
d_gene: TRBD1
j_gene: TRBJ1-6
abundance: few
v_gene: TRBV4-3

CDR3aa: CASSQGRLGVYEQYF
CDR3nt: TGCGCCAGCAGCCAAGGAAGACTGGGGGTCTACGAGCAGTACTTC
len: 15
d_gene: NA
j_gene: TRBJ2-7
abundance: NA
v_gene: TRBV4-3

CDR3aa: CASSHRQGNEKLFF
CDR3nt: TGCGCCAGCAGCCACAGACAGGGTAATGAAAAACTGTTTTTT
len: 14
d_gene: TRBD1
j_gene: TRBJ1-4
abundance: NA
v_gene: TRBV4-1

CDR3aa: CASSIRAAGHTEAFF
CDR3nt: TGTGCCAGCAGCATCCGGGCCGCGGGCCACACTGAAGCTTTCTTT
len: 15
d_gene: NA
j_gene: TRBJ1-1
abundance: few
v_gene: TRBV9

CDR3aa: CATSRDVEDLGSGYTF
CDR3nt: TGTGCCACCAGCAGGGATGTTGAGGACTTGGGGAGCGGCTACACCTTC
len: 16
d_gene: NA
j_gene: TRBJ1-2
abundance: few
v_gene: TRBV15

CDR3aa: CASSVGVDGELFF
CDR3nt: TGTGCCAGCAGCGTAGGAGTTGACGGGGAGCTGTTTTTT
len: 13
d_gene: NA
j_gene: TRBJ2-2
abundance: NA
v_gene: TRBV9

CDR3aa: CATSDPRTGATDTQYF
CDR3nt: TGTGCCACCAGTGACCCCCGGACAGGGGCCACAGATACGCAGTATTTT
len: 16
d_gene: TRBD1
j_gene: TRBJ2-3
abundance: NA
v_gene: TRBV24-1

CDR3aa: CASRPDRPQETQYF
CDR3nt: TGTGCCAGCAGACCGGACAGGCCCCAAGAGACCCAGTACTTC
len: 14
d_gene: TRBD1
j_gene: TRBJ2-5
abundance: few
v_gene: TRBV7-9

CDR3aa: CASSPTRPPLHF
CDR3nt: TGTGCCAGCAGCCCGACGAGACCACCCCTCCACTTT
len: 12
d_gene: NA
j_gene: TRBJ1-6
abundance: once
v_gene: TRBV11-2